This TCR beta chain was profiled in a study of blood T cell repertoires in COVID-19. Background on the study: COVID-19 samples from acute and convalescent phases originated in the United States, Italy and Spain. Sample material is recorded as cDNA or gDNA derived from T cells, B-cell-depleted T cells, or PBMCs.

Per the original data handling: Amplified reference gene primers provided the basis for estimating nucleated cell counts. TCRdb keeps only in-frame clones here, not all; method: immunoSEQ multiplex PCR. Clonal size and the V and J genes are those of that table, whereas D and trimming came from the DNA. Altogether roughly 100,000 clones are present, about 79% being singletons, with the ten largest covering 2.5% to 4%. The ends were cut back, 7 bases at V and 4 bases at J, with 20 bases in the middle. Germline CDR1 reads GTSNPN; CDR2 reads SVGIG (reference sequence). There are 15 residues in the CDR3. This clonotype was obtained from a woman of 80 years or more with active or convalescent COVID-19. The sample taken for sequencing was peripheral blood. The rearrangement uses TRBV30 and TRBJ1-3; weak D call: TRBD1 (5 bases). The CDR3, as DNA: TGTGCCTCGAAACCACGACAGAATCTAGGAAACACCATATATTTT. Encoded protein: CASKPRQNLGNTIYF.